The clone carrying this T cell receptor beta chain was seen a handful of times. The sample originates from a study of patients and donors after allogeneic stem cell transplantation. TCRdb ran MiXCR on the RT-PCR reads and lists one entry per CDR3 protein. The data show 920,000 or so distinct CDR3 sequences, about a sixth seen once. The CDR3 covers 16 residues. The germline gives CDR1 SGHDT, CDR2 YYEEEE. Trimming removed 3 bases at V and 0 bases at J, with 13 bases between. Material: blood, either unsorted or a sorted T cell fraction (not recorded which). The sequence was obtained from a human donor who was either an allogeneic HSCT recipient or a stem cell or donor lymphocyte infusion donor (not recorded which). It is not recorded whose cells these are; they may come from a transplant donor. The V gene is TRBV5-6, the J gene TRBJ2-1; no clear D. The CDR3 sequence is CASSSVVGYSYNEQFF. The CDR3 coding sequence is TGTGCCAGCAGCTCTGTCGTCGGATACTCCTACAATGAGCAGTTCTTC.